This T cell receptor beta chain emerged from a study of shared clonotypes between healthy human individuals. Study background: The plates for each donor numbered three CD4 naive, three CD4 memory, two CD8 naive and one CD8 memory.

For this clone: Its antigen is currently unknown.

Method: immunoSEQ multiplex PCR; TCRdb's copy keeps in-frame clones and lacks some. The sample consists of about 2,100,000 clones, about 92% of them appearing once. Whole-study findings and limits: Clonotype sharing levels among donors were expected to vary with sequencing depth. Unshared clonotypes carried lower generation probabilities than those common to all four donors.

CD45RO-negative, CCR7-positively selected cells formed the naive CD8 fraction, excluding terminally differentiated effector memory CD45RA+ cells. The CDR3 has 14 amino acids. CDR1 and CDR2 from the germline V gene are MDHEN and SYDVKM. Between the trimmed V and J ends, which lost 3 bases and 0 bases, there was a span of 8 bases. The rearrangement links TRBV28 to TRBJ2-5; perhaps D is TRBD1 or TRBD2 (5 bases each). The receptor was derived from a man younger than 35 in good health. Some clones in this sample may be carry-over from other donors' samples. The sequenced sample was naive CD8+ T cells from PBMCs. CDR3: CASSFEGNQETQYF. The CDR3 region has the DNA TGTGCCAGCAGTTTTGAGGGGAACCAAGAGACCCAGTACTTC.